This TCR beta chain was sequenced during a study of T cell responses to AZD1222 COVID-19 vaccine. Study findings and constraints: CD4 TCRs associated with vaccination spanned spike, dominating at 160-218 and 743-854. As reported, nearly half of all spike-specific TCRs target variant regions that are unmutated. Vaccination with two AZD1222 doses was followed by a rise in Spike-specific TCR breadth and depth.

Germline V gives CDR1 MNHEY, CDR2 SVGAGI. V was clipped by 6 bases and J by 2 bases, with 14 bases between them. The CDR3 totals 14 residues. As to this clone: Its matching antigen is unknown.

Only in-frame clones appear in the TCRdb table, and some are missing; sequencing was by immunoSEQ multiplex PCR. The table records 90,000 to 120,000 clones, 80% to 90% of them present only once. This receptor was taken from an adult in good health. The chain links TRBV6-5 to TRBJ2-7, with a possible D match to TRBD1 (6 bases). Sequenced material: peripheral blood, taken on day 0 of AZD1222 vaccination. This chain's CDR3 is CASRRTGRAYEQYF. In nucleotides, the CDR3 is TGTGCCAGCAGGCGCACAGGGAGAGCCTACGAGCAGTACTTC.